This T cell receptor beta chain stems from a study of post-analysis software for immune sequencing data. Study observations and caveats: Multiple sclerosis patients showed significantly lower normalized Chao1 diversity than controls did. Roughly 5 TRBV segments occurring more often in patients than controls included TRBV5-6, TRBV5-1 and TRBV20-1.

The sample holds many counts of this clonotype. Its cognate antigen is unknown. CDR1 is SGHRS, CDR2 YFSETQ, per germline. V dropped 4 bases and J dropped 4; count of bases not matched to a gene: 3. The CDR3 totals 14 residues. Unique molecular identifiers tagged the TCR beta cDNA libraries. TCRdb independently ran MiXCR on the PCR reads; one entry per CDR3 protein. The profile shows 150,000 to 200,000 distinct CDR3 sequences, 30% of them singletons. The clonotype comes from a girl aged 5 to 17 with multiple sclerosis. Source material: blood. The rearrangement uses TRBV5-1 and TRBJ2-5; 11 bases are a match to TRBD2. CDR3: CASSLGLAGETQYF. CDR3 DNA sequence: TGCGCCAGCAGCCTCGGACTAGCGGGAGAGACCCAGTACTTC.